This passage covers 9 T cell receptor beta chains from one sample sequenced in a study of monozygotic twins with inflammatory bowel disease. For each CDR3 protein, TCRdb gives one entry from its re-call of the 5' RACE reads, without DNA. The sample data list 350,000 to 500,000 distinct CDR3 sequences. The sequencing input was blood. All receptors come from a human donor with ulcerative colitis or Crohn's disease, or a healthy co-twin of an affected twin (not recorded which).

The V and J genes are TRBV9 and TRBJ1-6. CDR3 length: 17 amino acids. The germline gives CDR1 SGDLS, CDR2 YYNGEE. CDR3 protein: CASSVVPWQINNSPLHF.

J is TRBJ2-6 and V is TRBV11-1; there is no DNA to check the TCRdb D call of TRBD1. CDR3 length: 18 residues. Germline V lookup: CDR1 SGHAT, CDR2 FQDESV (reference sequence). The CDR3 protein is CASIPGTGPYSGANVLTF.

The V gene is TRBV5-1, the J gene TRBJ1-1. This CDR3 spans 15 amino acids. Germline assignment: CDR1 SGHRS and CDR2 YFSETQ. The CDR3 sequence: CASSLAGFSNTEAFF.

CDR3 protein: CASSRGRVEGLDANTGELFF. The chain couples TRBV4-1 to TRBJ2-2; TCRdb outputs TRBD1, but without DNA this stays unchecked. The CDR3 is 20 amino acids. Germline-derived CDR1 and CDR2 are MGHRA and YSYEKL.

The chain has TRBV30 and TRBJ2-1; TCRdb proposes TRBD2, but this gene call is untestable without DNA. CDR1 is GTSNPN, CDR2 SVGIG, per germline (reference sequence). The CDR3 sequence is 13 residues long. Here the CDR3 reads CAWKGLAGYEQFF.

This chain joins TRBV7-2 and TRBJ2-2; checking the TCRdb D call of TRBD2 is not possible without DNA. The CDR3 covers 16 residues. Germline assignment: CDR1 SGHTA and CDR2 FQGNSA. The CDR3 sequence: CASTRVAGTNTGELFF. Drawing the rest from reference TRBV7-2 and TRBJ2-2, the complete variable domain is GAGVSQSPSNKVTEKGKDVELRCDPISGHTALYWYRQSLGQGLEFLIYFQGNSAPDKSGLPSDRFSAERTGGSVSTLTIQRTQQEDSAVYLCASTRVAGTNTGELFFGEGSRLTVL.

The chain carries TRBV4-3 and TRBJ2-7; TCRdb returns TRBD1, unconfirmable since there is no DNA. CDR1 is LGHNA and CDR2 is YSLEER in the germline V gene. There are 15 residues in the CDR3. The CDR3 reads CASSQGFGATYEQYF.

This chain joins TRBV7-8 and TRBJ1-4; TCRdb's D gene call, TRBD1, goes unchecked for lack of DNA. This CDR3 contains 19 residues. The V gene's germline CDR1 is SGHVS and CDR2 FQNEAQ. This chain's CDR3 is CASSLVTGEPSATNEKLFF.

This rearrangement joins TRBV20-1 to TRBJ2-1; the D call of TRBD2 rests on TCRdb alone, since no DNA is present to check it. CDR3 size: 19 residues. In germline, CDR1 is DFQATT, CDR2 SNEGSKA (reference sequence). This CDR3 is CSARDHGLAGGKFYNEQFF.